These 31 T cell receptor beta chains share one sample of origin, sequenced in a study of shared clonotypes between healthy human individuals. CD8 cells classed as naive were CD45RO-negative and positively selected for CCR7, excluding terminally differentiated effector memory CD45RA+ cells. The data were produced by immunoSEQ multiplex PCR, yet TCRdb's version contains in-frame clones alone and is incomplete. The sample has over 2 million clones, just under 95% seen once; the top ten hold roughly 1%. The sequenced sample consisted of naive CD8+ T cells sorted from blood. The receptors shown here come from a man aged 18 to 29 in good health.

The J gene is TRBJ1-5, the V gene TRBV30; D gene uncertain. V was clipped by 1 base and J by 6 bases, with 13 bases between them. This CDR3 has 14 amino acids. CDR1 is GTSNPN, CDR2 SVGIG, per germline (reference sequence). CDR3 residues: CAWSEGPTTQPQHF. The CDR3, as DNA: TGTGCCTGGAGTGAAGGCCCTACCACTCAGCCCCAGCATTTT.

The chain carries TRBV5-6 and TRBJ1-2; tentative D call: TRBD1 (6 bases). Deletions cut 4 bases from V and 0 bases from J, with 10 bases between. The germline V gene has CDR1 SGHDT and CDR2 YYEEEE. This CDR3 region has 14 residues. CDR3 protein: CASSGDTSNYGYTF. In nucleotides, the CDR3 is TGTGCCAGCAGCGGGGACACCTCTAACTATGGCTACACCTTC.

This sequence joins TRBV5-4 and TRBJ1-1; tentative D call: TRBD1 (6 bases). Germline V CDR1 and CDR2: SGHNT, YYREEE (reference sequence). CDR3 size: 14 residues. V lost 0 bases and J lost 3, with 9 bases in between. CDR3 sequence: CASSLGKGDTEAFF. As DNA, the CDR3 is TGTGCCAGCAGCTTGGGAAAGGGGGACACTGAAGCTTTCTTT.

The genes are TRBV28 and TRBJ1-6; D not resolved. Trimming took 5 bases from V and 4 from J, leaving 12 bases between them. The CDR3 extends over 15 amino acids. Germline CDR1 MDHEN, CDR2 SYDVKM. Here the CDR3 reads CASSIGVGYNSPLHF. CDR3 nucleotides: TGTGCCAGCAGTATAGGAGTGGGGTATAATTCACCCCTCCACTTT.

CDR3 sequence reads: CASSSLGSNYNEQFF. In nucleotides, the CDR3 is TGTGCCAGCAGCTCCCTCGGGTCCAACTACAATGAGCAGTTCTTC. The J gene is TRBJ2-1, the V gene TRBV7-6; D remains ambiguous. Trimming stripped 4 bases from V and 3 bases from J, with 13 bases between. The CDR3 runs 15 residues. Germline values: CDR1 SGHVS, CDR2 FNYEAQ.

The genes are TRBV6-6 and TRBJ2-7; perhaps TRBD2 as D (5 bases). The CDR3 is 13 residues long. V was shortened by 8 bases and J by 8 bases, with 19 bases between the two germline ends. In germline, CDR1 is MNHNY, CDR2 SVGAGI (reference sequence). Written as DNA, the CDR3 is TGTGCCAGCGGCGACGGGGTGCTAGACAAGCAGTACTTC. The encoded protein is CASGDGVLDKQYF.

The genes are TRBV5-6 and TRBJ1-1, with D maybe TRBD1 (5 bases). The length of the CDR3 is 14 residues. The ends were cut back, 0 bases at V and 7 bases at J, with 13 bases in the middle. CDR1 is SGHDT, CDR2 YYEEEE, per germline. This CDR3 is CASSLGAGTYEAFF. CDR3 DNA sequence: TGTGCCAGCAGCTTGGGTGCGGGGACCTATGAAGCTTTCTTT.

This chain joins TRBV19 and TRBJ1-1; tentative D call: TRBD1 (6 bases). CDR1 and CDR2 (germline): LNHDA, SQIVND (reference sequence). The CDR3 has 16 residues. V lost 4 bases and J lost 0, with 15 bases in between. The chain's CDR3 is CASSSRGNDLNTEAFF. Here the CDR3 DNA reads TGTGCCAGTAGTAGCAGGGGAAATGATTTGAACACTGAAGCTTTCTTT.

The gene calls are TRBV5-6 and TRBJ2-7, with 7 bases aligning to TRBD1. V lost 4 bases, J lost 2 bases, and 9 bases stayed unmatched. This CDR3 has 15 residues. Germline V gives CDR1 SGHDT, CDR2 YYEEEE. CDR3 region: CASSLGQRQAYEQYF. The CDR3 bases are TGTGCCAGCAGCCTGGGACAGAGACAAGCCTACGAGCAGTACTTC.

The chain carries TRBV4-2 and TRBJ2-3, with D possibly being TRBD2 (5 bases). The CDR3 is 14 amino acids. Trimming took off 3 bases at V and 2 bases at J, with 9 bases between the two ends. Germline V gene sequence: CDR1 LGHNA, CDR2 YNFKEQ. The chain's CDR3 is CASSQTGITDTQYF. In DNA, the CDR3 is TGTGCCAGCAGCCAGACGGGGATCACAGATACGCAGTATTTT.

The chain has TRBV10-3 and TRBJ2-7; 10 positions agree with TRBD2. Losses at the gene ends were 2 bases for V and 3 bases for J; bases not matched to a gene: 1. CDR3 size: 14 residues. CDR1 is ENHRY, CDR2 SYGVKD, per germline. Here the CDR3 DNA reads TGTGCCATCAGTGAGGCTAGCGGGGGCTACGAGCAGTACTTC. This encodes CAISEASGGYEQYF.

The chain is built from TRBV6-1 and TRBJ2-5; D may match TRBD1 or TRBD2 (5 bases each). Trimming removed 6 bases at V and 10 bases at J, with 18 bases between. Germline-derived CDR1 and CDR2 are MNHNS and SASEGT. The length of the CDR3 is 13 residues. CDR3 region: CASSLRDRKDQYF. In DNA form, the CDR3 reads TGTGCCAGCAGCCTCCGGGACCGCAAGGACCAGTACTTC.

About this clone: This same CDR3 is encoded by further DNA sequences in the sample. V and J are TRBV27 and TRBJ2-6; the D gene is possibly TRBD1 (6 bases). The CDR3 totals 12 residues. V lost 11 bases and J 4 bases, leaving 9 bases between the germline ends. Germline lookup yields CDR1 MNHEY and CDR2 SMNVEV (reference sequence). The CDR3 nucleotides are TGTGCCTCAGGGGCCGGGGCCAACGTCCTGACTTTC. This translates into CASGAGANVLTF.

The rearrangement uses TRBV4-3 and TRBJ2-2; possible D gene TRBD1, 8 bases. Trimming stripped 0 bases from V and 6 bases from J, with 20 bases between. Per germline, CDR1 LGHNA and CDR2 YSLEER. The CDR3 spans 18 residues. The CDR3 DNA reads as TGCGCCAGCAGCCAAGATCTAATGGACAGGGAGGGCGCCGGGGAGCTGTTTTTT. Its translation is CASSQDLMDREGAGELFF.

This chain links TRBV5-6 with TRBJ1-1; 11 bases match TRBD1. CDR3 size: 13 residues. Per the germline V gene, CDR1 is SGHDT and CDR2 is YYEEEE. V lost 3 bases and J lost 6; bases outside the gene matches: 1. The CDR3 DNA sequence: TGTGCCAGCAGCTGGACAGGGGGCCCTGAAGCTTTCTTT. It specifies CASSWTGGPEAFF.

The CDR3 loop is CASGLGLAGVVAETQYF. CDR3 in DNA: TGTGCTAGTGGCCTCGGACTAGCGGGAGTGGTTGCGGAGACCCAGTACTTC. The chain joins TRBV12-5 to TRBJ2-5, with TRBD2 matching over 13 bases. Germline V gene data show CDR1 as LGHNT and CDR2 as FRNRAP. V lost 6 bases and J lost 5; bases outside the gene matches: 12. The CDR3 is 17 residues long.

With respect to this clone: This sample also contains other DNA sequences that code for the same CDR3. This chain connects TRBV6-5 to TRBJ2-7; possibly TRBD1 for D (6 bases). Germline values: CDR1 MNHEY, CDR2 SVGAGI. The CDR3 runs 14 residues. Between the trimmed V and J ends, which lost 0 bases and 2 bases, there was a span of 8 bases. The CDR3 bases are TGTGCCAGCAGTTACTCGACAGGTACCTACGAGCAGTACTTC. Amino acid sequence: CASSYSTGTYEQYF.

Turning to this clone: The sample contains more than one DNA sequence encoding this CDR3. This rearrangement joins TRBV30 to TRBJ2-7; TRBD1 aligns across 7 bases. CDR3 length: 14 amino acids. CDR1 GTSNPN and CDR2 SVGIG come from the germline V gene (reference sequence). J was trimmed by 3 bases and V by 3 bases; bases with no gene match: 8. The CDR3 loop reads CAWSLGAGGYEQYF. The CDR3 nucleotides are TGTGCCTGGAGCCTAGGGGCAGGGGGCTACGAGCAGTACTTC.

The J gene is TRBJ1-4, the V gene TRBV5-4, with a possible D match to TRBD1 (5 bases). The CDR3 is 14 residues long. Germline V lookup: CDR1 SGHNT, CDR2 YYREEE (reference sequence). Trimming took off 3 bases at V and 6 bases at J, with 12 bases between the two ends. CDR3 coding DNA: TGTGCCAGCAGCTACCGGGACCGGGATGAAAAACTGTTTTTT. Translation: CASSYRDRDEKLFF.

The rearrangement links TRBV27 to TRBJ2-1; possible D gene TRBD2, 5 bases. There are 14 residues in the CDR3. V dropped 6 bases and J dropped 5 bases, with 14 bases sitting between them. Germline values: CDR1 MNHEY, CDR2 SMNVEV (reference sequence). The CDR3 nucleotides are TGTGCCAGCAGGGCCGGGATGGTAGACAATGAGCAGTTCTTC. Translation gives CASRAGMVDNEQFF.

The V call is TRBV11-2, the J call TRBJ2-1; 12 positions agree with TRBD2. The CDR3 extends over 18 amino acids. The V gene end was trimmed by 0 bases and the J gene end by 3 bases; junction bases not matched to a gene: 6. Germline CDR1 SGHAT, CDR2 FQNNGV. Here the CDR3 DNA reads TGTGCCAGCAGCTTAGAGGGCCAGACTAGCGGGAGCTACAATGAGCAGTTCTTC. Protein sequence: CASSLEGQTSGSYNEQFF.

This sequence joins TRBV30 and TRBJ1-2; D might be TRBD1 (5 bases). Trimming stripped 5 bases from V and 4 bases from J, with 23 bases between. This CDR3 contains 16 residues. Germline V lookup: CDR1 GTSNPN, CDR2 SVGIG (reference sequence). CDR3 nucleotide sequence: TGTGCCTGGCGTCAATCGGGACCGACCGCCTTCTATGGCTACACCTTC. It is translated as CAWRQSGPTAFYGYTF.

Turning to this clone: This sample also contains other DNA sequences that code for the same CDR3. The chain employs TRBV9 and TRBJ1-1; TRBD1 is a possible D gene (5 bases). The V end lost 2 bases, the J end lost 4 bases, and 9 bases lay between the germline ends. CDR3 length: 13 amino acids. Germline values: CDR1 SGDLS, CDR2 YYNGEE. CDR3 sequence (DNA): TGTGCCAGCAGCGTCGGGGCGGGCACTGAAGCTTTCTTT. Encoded protein: CASSVGAGTEAFF. Using reference TRBV9 and TRBJ1-1 for the parts outside the CDR3, the full variable domain is DSGVTQTPKHLITATGQRVTLRCSPRSGDLSVYWYQQSLDQGLQFLIQYYNGEERAKGNILERFSAQQFPDLHSELNLSSLELGDSALYFCASSVGAGTEAFFGQGTRLTVV.

This chain links TRBV15 with TRBJ2-7; TRBD2 might be the D (6 bases). The V and J ends lost 1 base and 0 bases respectively, with 10 bases between them. The CDR3 runs to 15 residues. The germline V gene encodes CDR1 LNHNV and CDR2 YYDKDF (reference sequence). CDR3 coding DNA: TGTGCCACCAGCAGAGGACGGGAGAGCTCCTACGAGCAGTACTTC. Translated, it gives CATSRGRESSYEQYF.

This chain joins TRBV7-8 and TRBJ1-1; D is undetermined. V dropped 5 bases and J dropped 11 bases, with 18 bases sitting between them. Germline V CDR1 and CDR2: SGHVS, FQNEAQ. This CDR3 is 13 amino acids long. CDR3 bases: TGTGCCAGCAGCGCCGCGAATCCGAGGAACGCTTTCTTT. Translated: CASSAANPRNAFF.

This chain connects TRBV2 to TRBJ2-2; 7 nucleotides align to TRBD1. V shed 7 bases, J shed 4 bases, and the junction held 6 bases outside the gene matches. In germline, CDR1 is SNHLY, CDR2 FYNNEI. This CDR3 is built from 14 residues. CDR3 residues: CASIIRDSTGELFF. For the CDR3, the DNA is TGTGCCAGCATTATCCGGGACAGCACCGGGGAGCTGTTTTTT.

The genes are TRBV5-6 and TRBJ1-2; possible D gene TRBD1, 6 bases. Germline V gene lookup returns CDR1 SGHDT and CDR2 YYEEEE. Trimming cost V 4 bases and J 4 bases, with 23 bases left between them. CDR3 length: 17 amino acids. The CDR3 loop reads CASSPWGALGWGYGYTF. The CDR3, as DNA: TGTGCCAGCAGCCCCTGGGGGGCCCTAGGTTGGGGCTATGGCTACACCTTC.

V gene TRBV2 combines with J gene TRBJ1-3; 7 bases align to TRBD1. V was clipped by 6 bases and J by 6 bases; unmatched bases: 11. There are 15 residues in the CDR3. The V gene's germline CDR1 is SNHLY and CDR2 FYNNEI. The CDR3 loop reads CASSGFKTGLNTIYF. The DNA of the CDR3 is TGTGCCAGCAGCGGGTTTAAGACAGGGTTAAACACCATATATTTT.

The chain uses TRBV29-1 and TRBJ2-5; D may be TRBD1 or TRBD2 (5 bases each). This CDR3 contains 14 residues. Germline CDR1 and CDR2: SQVTM and ANQGSEA. The ends were cut back, 2 bases at V and 5 bases at J, with 15 bases in the middle. The CDR3: CSVETGALRETQYF. The CDR3 nucleotides are TGCAGCGTTGAAACCGGGGCTTTACGGGAGACCCAGTACTTC.

Concerning this clone: Other DNA sequences from this sample encode an identical CDR3 as well. The rearrangement uses TRBV11-2 and TRBJ1-1, with D perhaps TRBD1 (5 bases). Trimming stripped 5 bases from V and 6 bases from J, with 10 bases between. Per germline, CDR1 SGHAT and CDR2 FQNNGV. The CDR3 length is 12 residues. The CDR3 coding sequence is TGTGCCAGCAGCCGGGGCGCCGCTGAAGCTTTCTTT. It encodes CASSRGAAEAFF.

J is TRBJ2-7 and V is TRBV5-4, with 7 bases identical to TRBD2. V was clipped by 4 bases and J by 5 bases; unmatched bases: 3. Germline V CDR1 and CDR2: SGHNT, YYREEE (reference sequence). The CDR3 covers 12 residues. DNA for the CDR3: TGTGCCAGCAGCCTGACTAGCCACGAGCAGTACTTC. Translating it yields CASSLTSHEQYF.